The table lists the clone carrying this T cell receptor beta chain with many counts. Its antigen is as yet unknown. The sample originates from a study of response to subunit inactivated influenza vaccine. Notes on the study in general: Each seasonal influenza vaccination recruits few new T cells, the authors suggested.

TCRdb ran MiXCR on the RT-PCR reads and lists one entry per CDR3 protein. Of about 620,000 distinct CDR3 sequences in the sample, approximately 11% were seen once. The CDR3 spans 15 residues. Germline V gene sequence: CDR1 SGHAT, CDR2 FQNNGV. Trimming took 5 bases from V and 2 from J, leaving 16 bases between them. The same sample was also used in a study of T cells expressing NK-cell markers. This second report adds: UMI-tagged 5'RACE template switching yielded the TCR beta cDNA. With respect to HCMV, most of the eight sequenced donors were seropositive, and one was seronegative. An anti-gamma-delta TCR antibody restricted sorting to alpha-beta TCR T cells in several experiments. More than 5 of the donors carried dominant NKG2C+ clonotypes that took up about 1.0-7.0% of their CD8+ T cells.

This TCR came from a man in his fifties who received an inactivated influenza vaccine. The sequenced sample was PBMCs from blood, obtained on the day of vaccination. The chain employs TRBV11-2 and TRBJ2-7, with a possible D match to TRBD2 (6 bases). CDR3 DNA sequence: TGTGCCAGCAGCCCGGGGTCGGCGGGGACCTACGAGCAGTACTTC. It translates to CASSPGSAGTYEQYF.